The 27 T cell receptor beta chains given below trace back to one sample, sequenced in a study of T-cell reconstitution after alpha-beta-depleted transplantation in children. Unique molecular identifiers were used in preparing the TCRbeta library. TCRdb re-analysed the PCR reads in MiXCR, keeping a single row per CDR3 protein. This repertoire shows about 170,000 distinct CDR3 sequences, over 8.5% found once; its top ten account for around 13%. The material was PBMCs, obtained before TCRalphabeta/CD19-depleted stem cell transplant. Every receptor here comes from a boy aged 2 to 9 with acute myeloid leukemia, due to receive a stem cell transplant.

This clonotype was seen many times. V usage is TRBV5-1 and J usage is TRBJ1-2; the D is unclear. V was trimmed by 3 bases and J by 5 bases, leaving 17 bases between them. This CDR3 spans 15 amino acids. Germline CDR1 and CDR2: SGHRS and YFSETQ. The chain's CDR3 is CASSSLHPVGYGYTF. CDR3 DNA sequence: TGCGCCAGCAGCTCTCTGCACCCAGTTGGTTATGGCTACACCTTC.

This clonotype appeared many times. The chain has TRBV9 and TRBJ1-1; TRBD1 matches 8 bases. This CDR3 spans 14 amino acids. Germline CDR1 SGDLS, CDR2 YYNGEE. V lost 4 bases, J lost 0 bases, and 2 bases stayed unmatched. CDR3 protein: CASSRDRLNTEAFF. In DNA, the CDR3 is TGTGCCAGCAGCCGGGACAGGTTGAACACTGAAGCTTTCTTT.

This clonotype was observed many times. The CDR3 spells CSARRVGEGGYNEQFF. The CDR3 bases are TGCAGTGCTAGAAGGGTCGGGGAGGGGGGTTACAATGAGCAGTTCTTC. J is TRBJ2-1 and V is TRBV20-1; D might be TRBD2 (7 bases). The length of the CDR3 is 16 residues. Trimming removed 2 bases from V and 4 bases from J, with 18 bases in between. Germline V CDR1 and CDR2: DFQATT, SNEGSKA (reference sequence).

This clonotype was seen at least ten times. This rearrangement joins TRBV25-1 to TRBJ1-2; 11 nucleotides agree with TRBD1. The CDR3 length is 18 residues. The V gene's germline CDR1 is MGHDK and CDR2 SYGVNS. With V trimmed by 3 bases and J by 3 bases, 12 bases remained unmatched. The CDR3 reads CASSDQKDRGRSDYGYTF. CDR3 DNA sequence: TGTGCCAGCAGTGACCAGAAGGACAGGGGGCGGTCGGACTATGGCTACACCTTC.

The sample holds many counts of this clonotype. The rearrangement links TRBV5-1 to TRBJ2-2; 7 positions agree with TRBD1. The length of the CDR3 is 14 residues. With V trimmed by 4 bases and J by 4 bases, 4 bases remained unmatched. CDR1 and CDR2 from the germline V gene are SGHRS and YFSETQ. DNA for the CDR3: TGCGCCAGCAGCACCGGGACAGCCACCGGGGAGCTGTTTTTT. It translates to CASSTGTATGELFF. The full variable domain, with the rest looked up from reference TRBV5-1 and TRBJ2-2, is KAGVTQTPRYLIKTRGQQVTLSCSPISGHRSVSWYQQTPGQGLQFLFEYFSETQRNKGNFPGRFSGRQFSNSRSEMNVSTLELGDSALYLCASSTGTATGELFFGEGSRLTVL.

This clonotype was detected many times. The chain is built from TRBV7-8 and TRBJ1-1; D is uncertain. Trimming took 4 bases from V and 5 from J, leaving 8 bases between them. The CDR3 is 12 residues long. The germline V gene encodes CDR1 SGHVS and CDR2 FQNEAQ. The CDR3 is CASSSHRTEAFF. The CDR3 nucleotides are TGTGCCAGCAGCTCCCATAGAACTGAAGCTTTCTTT.

This clonotype was seen repeatedly, ten times or more. This chain's CDR3 is CASSPVRQEQFF. The CDR3 nucleotides read TGTGCCAGCAGCCCCGTTAGACAGGAGCAGTTCTTC. The gene calls are TRBV7-6 and TRBJ2-1, with D maybe TRBD1 (5 bases). The V gene lost 5 bases and the J gene lost 10 bases, with 12 bases spanning the gap. The CDR3 totals 12 residues. Germline values: CDR1 SGHVS, CDR2 FNYEAQ. The full variable domain, rest sourced from reference TRBV7-6 and TRBJ2-1, is GAGVSQSPRYKVTKRGQDVALRCDPISGHVSLYWYRQALGQGPEFLTYFNYEAQQDKSGLPNDRFSAERPEGSISTLTIQRTEQRDSAMYRCASSPVRQEQFFGPGTRLTVL.

As concerns this clonotype: A much larger clonotype is one base distant, so this may be a read error. The chain couples TRBV20-1 to TRBJ1-5, with D perhaps TRBD1 (6 bases). Germline assignment: CDR1 DFQATT and CDR2 SNEGSKA (reference sequence). The CDR3 totals 14 residues. Trimming pared 7 bases from V and 0 bases from J, leaving 13 bases between. The CDR3 sequence: CSGRGGPSNQPQHF. Here the CDR3 DNA reads TGCAGTGGGAGGGGGGGACCTAGCAATCAGCCCCAGCATTTT.

In this sample, this clonotype turned up once. The chain recombines TRBV6-6 with TRBJ2-1, with D unclear. The CDR3 contains 14 residues. Germline V gene sequence: CDR1 MNHNY, CDR2 SVGAGI (reference sequence). V was cut by 2 bases and J by 3 bases, with 8 bases left in between. The DNA for the CDR3 is TGTGCCAGCAGTTACGGGTCCCTCTACAATGAGCAGTTCTTC. Protein sequence: CASSYGSLYNEQFF.

At least ten counts were recorded for this clonotype. The chain recombines TRBV6-5 with TRBJ1-1; D remains ambiguous. Germline V gene sequence: CDR1 MNHEY, CDR2 SVGAGI. Trimming stripped 0 bases from V and 4 bases from J, with 9 bases between. This CDR3 region has 14 residues. CDR3 in amino acids: CASSYSRLGTEAFF. The CDR3, as DNA: TGTGCCAGCAGTTACTCGAGGTTGGGCACTGAAGCTTTCTTT.

This clonotype was found many times. The chain is built from TRBV2 and TRBJ2-1; 10 bases fit TRBD2. Germline loops: CDR1 SNHLY, CDR2 FYNNEI. CDR3 size: 17 residues. Germline trimming cut 5 bases from V and 7 bases from J; bases unmatched to any gene: 14. The CDR3 reads CASSPLGGLALNNEQFF. Here the CDR3 DNA reads TGTGCCAGCAGTCCCCTTGGGGGACTAGCGTTAAATAATGAGCAGTTCTTC.

This clonotype was observed many times. The chain employs TRBV21-1 and TRBJ2-7. TRBV21-1 is designated a pseudogene. The CDR3 length is 12 residues. Here the CDR3 reads CATQGVQVAQYV. In DNA, the CDR3 is TGTGCCACCCAAGGAGTGCAAGTCGCGCAGTACGTC.

This clonotype was found many times. The V and J genes are TRBV29-1 and TRBJ2-3, with 9 bases aligning to TRBD1. The CDR3 totals 14 residues. Looked up from germline, CDR1 is SQVTM and CDR2 is ANQGSEA. Trimming removed 3 bases from V and 4 bases from J; junction bases left unmatched: 5. CDR3 in DNA: TGCAGCGTTGAGGGACAGGGAAGTCCAGATACGCAGTATTTT. Protein product: CSVEGQGSPDTQYF.

The genes are TRBV29-1 and TRBJ1-1; no reliable D call. The CDR3 runs to 11 residues. CDR1 and CDR2 (germline): SQVTM, ANQGSEA. Trimming took off 4 bases at V and 4 bases at J, with 7 bases between the two ends. The CDR3 DNA is TGCAGCGTTGCGGTGAGCACTGAAGCTTTCTTT. Its protein is CSVAVSTEAFF.

Many counts were recorded for this clonotype. The J gene is TRBJ2-6, the V gene TRBV7-8; D is unresolved. Trimming removed 2 bases from V and 2 bases from J, with 4 bases in between. The germline V gene encodes CDR1 SGHVS and CDR2 FQNEAQ. The CDR3 is 14 amino acids. CDR3 DNA sequence: TGTGCCAGCAGCTTAAACGCTGGGGCCAACGTCCTGACTTTC. Encoded protein: CASSLNAGANVLTF.

Concerning this clonotype: This may arise from a read error, as a much more abundant clone is one base away. V and J are TRBV20-1 and TRBJ2-1; D is uncertain. CDR1 is DFQATT, CDR2 SNEGSKA, per germline (reference sequence). The CDR3 has 12 amino acids. Written as DNA, the CDR3 is TGCAGTGCTGAGCCAACCTACAATGAGCAGTCCTTC. Amino acids: CSAEPTYNEQSF.

At least ten counts were recorded for this clonotype. This rearrangement joins TRBV5-1 to TRBJ2-5; 9 positions agree with TRBD2. Germline CDR1 reads SGHRS; CDR2 reads YFSETQ. Trimming took 7 bases from V and 0 from J; bases not matched to a gene: 13. This CDR3 spans 17 amino acids. CDR3 amino acids: CASFRGASGTYQETQYF. The CDR3, as DNA: TGCGCCAGCTTTCGAGGGGCTAGCGGGACTTACCAAGAGACCCAGTACTTC. The full variable domain, rest sourced from reference TRBV5-1 and TRBJ2-5, is KAGVTQTPRYLIKTRGQQVTLSCSPISGHRSVSWYQQTPGQGLQFLFEYFSETQRNKGNFPGRFSGRQFSNSRSEMNVSTLELGDSALYLCASFRGASGTYQETQYFGPGTRLLVL.

This clonotype was seen repeatedly, ten times or more. The rearrangement joins TRBV9 to TRBJ2-2, with D possibly being TRBD2 (5 bases). The length of the CDR3 is 15 residues. V dropped 1 base and J dropped 6 bases, with 13 bases sitting between them. CDR1 SGDLS and CDR2 YYNGEE come from the germline V gene. CDR3 region: CASSVSTSFSGELFF. The CDR3 nucleotides read TGTGCCAGCAGCGTATCTACTAGTTTCTCCGGGGAGCTGTTTTTT.

The table lists this clonotype with many counts. The chain employs TRBV29-1 and TRBJ2-1; tentative D call: TRBD1 (5 bases). There are 16 residues in the CDR3. V was cut by 7 bases and J by 1 base, with 20 bases left in between. Per germline, CDR1 SQVTM and CDR2 ANQGSEA. The CDR3 nucleotides are TGCAGCGCCTACGATTCCGGCGGACAATCCTACAATGAGCAGTTCTTC. Translation gives CSAYDSGGQSYNEQFF.

This clonotype was counted at least ten times. This sequence joins TRBV14 and TRBJ2-1; D ambiguous. V was shortened by 0 bases and J by 12 bases, with 12 bases between the two germline ends. The CDR3 sequence is 13 residues long. CDR1 SGHDN and CDR2 FVKESK come from the germline V gene. CDR3 protein: CASSQEFSSPQFF. CDR3 coding DNA: TGTGCCAGCAGCCAAGAGTTTTCTTCCCCGCAGTTCTTC.

The chain couples TRBV4-2 to TRBJ2-7; 10 bases are shared with TRBD2. The CDR3 is made up of 18 amino acids. V shed 0 bases and J 2 bases; nucleotides not matched to a gene: 10. Germline CDR1 and CDR2: LGHNA and YNFKEQ. The CDR3 coding sequence is TGTGCCAGCAGCCAAGATAAGAGACTAGCGGGTGCTCCCTACGAGCAGTACTTC. Residues: CASSQDKRLAGAPYEQYF.

This clonotype has at least ten counts. J is TRBJ2-4 and V is TRBV20-1; D remains ambiguous. The CDR3 is made up of 14 amino acids. Germline V gives CDR1 DFQATT, CDR2 SNEGSKA (reference sequence). Trimming stripped 6 bases from V and 0 bases from J, with 12 bases between. The CDR3 reads CSAPQILAKNIQYF. The CDR3 bases are TGCAGTGCGCCACAGATCCTAGCCAAAAACATTCAGTACTTC.

This clonotype appeared once. A read error is possible here, since a much larger clone lies one base away. The chain couples TRBV28 to TRBJ2-7, with 11 nucleotides matching TRBD2. From germline, CDR1 is MDHEN and CDR2 SYDVKM. Losses at the gene ends were 9 bases for V and 6 bases for J; bases not matched to a gene: 10. CDR3 length: 14 amino acids. The CDR3: CASSTSGSNLEQYF. CDR3 nucleotide sequence: TGTGCCAGTTCAACTAGCGGGAGTAACCTCGAGCAGTACTTC. Full variable domain (rest looked up from reference TRBV28 and TRBJ2-7): DVKVTQSSRYLVKRTGEKVFLECVQDMDHENMFWYRQDPGLGLRLIYFSYDVKMKEKGDIPEGYSVSREKKERFSLILESASTNQTSMYLCASSTSGSNLEQYFGPGTRLTVT.

In its sample, this clonotype was seen many times. In DNA, the CDR3 is TGCGCCAGCAGCCCGGGGACCCCGTCGGATGAGCAGTTCTTC. Translating gives CASSPGTPSDEQFF. This sequence joins TRBV5-1 and TRBJ2-1; possibly TRBD1 or TRBD2 for D (5 bases each). CDR1 and CDR2 (germline): SGHRS, YFSETQ. The CDR3 has 14 residues. V lost 4 bases and J lost 8, with 16 bases in between.

For this clonotype: This may stem from a read error, because a much larger clone lies one nucleotide away. The chain is built from TRBV5-1 and TRBJ2-5, with 7 bases identical to TRBD2. The J segment lost 3 bases and the V segment lost 5 bases, leaving 16 bases of the junction unmatched. The CDR3 length is 17 residues. The germline V gene encodes CDR1 SGHRS and CDR2 YFSETQ. CDR3 coding DNA: TGCGCCAGCAGTTCTAAACCCATTGGACTAGGGGAAGAGACCCAGTACTTC. This codes for CASSSKPIGLGEETQYF.

This clonotype was detected ten times or more. The V call is TRBV29-1, the J call TRBJ2-2, with D uncertain. Germline CDR1 and CDR2: SQVTM and ANQGSEA. V was shortened by 1 base and J by 1 base, with 4 bases between the two germline ends. The CDR3 totals 13 residues. CDR3 sequence reads: CSVEGRNTGELFF. CDR3 coding DNA: TGCAGCGTTGAAGGCAGGAACACCGGGGAGCTGTTTTTT.

The table lists this clonotype with many counts. The CDR3 sequence: CASSPRDRSPGTQYF. For the CDR3, the DNA is TGCGCCAGCAGCCCCCGGGACAGGTCCCCTGGTACGCAGTATTTT. The rearrangement links TRBV5-1 to TRBJ2-3; 8 nucleotides line up with TRBD1. The V gene end was trimmed by 4 bases and the J gene end by 8 bases; junction bases not matched to a gene: 12. CDR3 length: 15 amino acids. The germline gives CDR1 SGHRS, CDR2 YFSETQ.